This entry lists 26 T cell receptor beta chains sequenced from one sample in a study of PD-1 blockade in mismatch repair-deficient tumors. Sequencing was performed with immunoSEQ multiplex PCR; in TCRdb, only in-frame clones are kept and a portion is missing. In the table there are just under 80,000 clones, roughly 80% of which are singletons. Sequencing used peripheral blood, obtained 44 weeks after starting pembrolizumab. These receptor sequences come from an adult with mismatch repair-deficient cancer.

V gene TRBV18 combines with J gene TRBJ1-5; TRBD1 agrees at 9 bases. Trimming took 4 bases from V and 4 from J; bases not matched to a gene: 14. Germline V CDR1 and CDR2: KGHSH, LQKENI. CDR3 size: 18 residues. Written as DNA, the CDR3 is TGTGCCAGCTCACTGGTAGAATACCGGGACAGGGTAAATCAGCCCCAGCATTTT. Its protein product is CASSLVEYRDRVNQPQHF.

The chain joins TRBV30 to TRBJ1-1; TRBD1 matches 7 bases. Germline loops: CDR1 GTSNPN, CDR2 SVGIG (reference sequence). This CDR3 spans 12 amino acids. Losses at the gene ends were 5 bases for V and 4 bases for J; bases not matched to a gene: 4. This CDR3 is CAWVGGSTEAFF. CDR3 coding DNA: TGTGCCTGGGTAGGGGGCTCCACTGAAGCTTTCTTT.

In this sample, this clone turned up once. This sequence joins TRBV2 and TRBJ1-1; D ambiguous. The CDR3 runs to 14 residues. The germline gives CDR1 SNHLY, CDR2 FYNNEI. V lost 6 bases, J lost 3 bases, and 14 bases lay in between. As DNA, the CDR3 is TGTGCCAGCAGCCCGACGGTGTGGGACACTGAAGCTTTCTTT. Translation gives CASSPTVWDTEAFF.

The rearrangement uses TRBV30 and TRBJ1-5, with D maybe TRBD1 (5 bases). The V gene's germline CDR1 is GTSNPN and CDR2 SVGIG (reference sequence). This CDR3 comprises 17 residues. V gave up 4 bases and J gave up 0 bases, with 19 bases separating them. CDR3 protein: CAWTPGTWFRSNQPQHF. CDR3 DNA: TGTGCCTGGACCCCCGGGACTTGGTTCCGTAGCAATCAGCCCCAGCATTTT.

The chain couples TRBV11-1 to TRBJ2-1, with 12 bases matching TRBD1. Germline V gives CDR1 SGHAT, CDR2 FQDESV (reference sequence). The CDR3 has 18 residues. J was trimmed by 9 bases and V by 1 base; bases with no gene match: 13. The CDR3 DNA reads TGTGCCAGCAGCTTAGGGGTAGAGTTCGGGACAGGGGGCAGTGAGCAGTTCTTC. Translated, it gives CASSLGVEFGTGGSEQFF.

The chain recombines TRBV6-5 with TRBJ2-7; tentative D call: TRBD1 (5 bases). Germline-derived CDR1 and CDR2 are MNHEY and SVGAGI. Trimming left V 5 bases short and J 3 bases short, with 14 bases between. CDR3 size: 14 residues. CDR3 in DNA: TGTGCCAGCAGTCTCAATGGGGCGGTCTACGAGCAGTACTTC. Amino acids: CASSLNGAVYEQYF.

The chain recombines TRBV9 with TRBJ2-1, with D uncertain. Trimming removed 0 bases from V and 0 bases from J, with 13 bases in between. The CDR3 is made up of 17 amino acids. The germline gives CDR1 SGDLS, CDR2 YYNGEE. CDR3 sequence: CASSVAGTPSSYNEQFF. CDR3 bases: TGTGCCAGCAGCGTAGCGGGTACCCCGAGCTCCTACAATGAGCAGTTCTTC.

The genes are TRBV18 and TRBJ2-1, with TRBD2 identical over 8 bases. J lost 3 bases, V lost 2 bases, and 6 bases had no gene match. The CDR3 is 16 amino acids. Germline CDR1 KGHSH, CDR2 LQKENI. This CDR3 reads CASSPIALAGYNEQFF. CDR3 DNA sequence: TGTGCCAGCTCACCAATCGCCCTAGCGGGCTACAATGAGCAGTTCTTC. The full variable domain, in which reference TRBV18 and TRBJ2-1 provide the parts outside the CDR3, is NAGVMQNPRHLVRRRGQEARLRCSPMKGHSHVYWYRQLPEEGLKFMVYLQKENIIDESGMPKERFSAEFPKEGPSILRIQQVVRGDSAAYFCASSPIALAGYNEQFFGPGTRLTVL.

This clone has only a few counts. This rearrangement joins TRBV5-6 to TRBJ2-7; the D gene could be TRBD1 or TRBD2 (5 bases each). V lost 4 bases to trimming and J lost 5 bases, with 19 bases between them. The CDR3 totals 15 residues. Germline V CDR1 and CDR2: SGHDT, YYEEEE. CDR3 region: CASSADRVFSDEQYF. The CDR3, as DNA: TGTGCCAGCAGCGCCGACAGAGTCTTTAGCGACGAGCAGTACTTC.

The V call is TRBV11-3, the J call TRBJ2-7, with 7 bases identical to TRBD1. The CDR3 has 14 amino acids. Germline V CDR1 and CDR2: SGHNT, YENEEA. The J segment lost 6 bases and the V segment lost 4 bases, leaving 9 bases of the junction unmatched. The CDR3, as DNA: TGTGCCAGCAGCTCAATCTTAGGACAGGCCGAGCAGTACTTC. It encodes CASSSILGQAEQYF.

The chain links TRBV9 to TRBJ1-2; D is uncertain. Between the trimmed V and J ends, which lost 3 bases and 2 bases, there was a span of 14 bases. CDR1 is SGDLS and CDR2 is YYNGEE in the germline V gene. The CDR3 is 15 residues long. The CDR3 sequence is CASSGPSSRNYGYTF. In DNA, the CDR3 is TGTGCCAGCAGCGGCCCCTCAAGCAGGAACTATGGCTACACCTTC.

The chain uses TRBV19 and TRBJ1-3, with TRBD1 as a possible D gene (5 bases). V shed 7 bases and J shed 2 bases, with 12 bases lying between them. The germline V gene encodes CDR1 LNHDA and CDR2 SQIVND (reference sequence). The CDR3 spans 14 residues. This chain's CDR3 is CASTREATGNTIYF. The CDR3 DNA is TGTGCCAGTACCAGGGAGGCGACTGGAAACACCATATATTTT.

This clone has a handful of counts. The rearrangement joins TRBV19 to TRBJ2-7; 10 nucleotides agree with TRBD1. The CDR3 is 14 residues long. Trimming took 5 bases from V and 2 from J; bases not matched to a gene: 3. The germline CDR1 and CDR2 sequences are LNHDA and SQIVND (reference sequence). CDR3 sequence (DNA): TGTGCCAGTAGTGAGACAGGGGGCCCCTACGAGCAGTACTTC. It yields the protein CASSETGGPYEQYF.

This clone was detected only a few times. One end of the junction varies from germline; a read error may be responsible. This sequence joins TRBV7-7 and TRBJ2-5; TRBD1 might be the D (6 bases). The CDR3 runs 13 residues. Germline V gene lookup returns CDR1 SSHAT and CDR2 FNYEAQ (reference sequence). CDR3 in DNA: TGTGCTAGCAGCTTAGAGGGGGTCGGTGCCCAGTACTTC. It encodes CASSLEGVGAQYF.

The chain has TRBV19 and TRBJ1-5, with TRBD1 as a possible D gene (6 bases). Germline V CDR1 and CDR2: LNHDA, SQIVND (reference sequence). This CDR3 region has 14 residues. V lost 4 bases to trimming and J lost 3 bases, with 10 bases between them. CDR3 DNA sequence: TGTGCCAGTAGTACAACAGGGTCCAATCAGCCCCAGCATTTT. It codes for CASSTTGSNQPQHF.

This chain joins TRBV23-1 and TRBJ1-4; TRBD1 is a possible D gene (6 bases). TRBV23-1 is placed among ORFs of uncertain function. V lost 8 bases, J lost 1 base, and 20 bases lay in between. The CDR3 runs 17 residues. The CDR3 loop reads CASPRPSGHKTNEKLFF. The CDR3 DNA follows: TGCGCCAGCCCTCGCCCCTCGGGACACAAAACTAATGAAAAACTGTTTTTT.

This clone was seen once. The rearrangement uses TRBV25-1 and TRBJ2-7, with 9 bases matching TRBD1. Trimming took 5 bases from V and 5 from J; bases not matched to a gene: 7. The CDR3 is made up of 14 amino acids. The germline V gene encodes CDR1 MGHDK and CDR2 SYGVNS. This chain's CDR3 is CASSFGTGWDEQYF. In DNA, the CDR3 is TGTGCCAGCAGTTTCGGGACAGGGTGGGACGAGCAGTACTTC.

Comments on this clone: Relative to the germline gene, one junction end is altered; a read error may explain this. This CDR3 is CASSLGQGARETQYF. For the CDR3, the DNA is TGTGCCAGCAGTTTAGGACAGGGGGCGCGGGAGACCCAGTACTTC. This chain uses TRBV11-2 with TRBJ2-5, with 11 bases fitting TRBD1. CDR1 and CDR2 from the germline V gene are SGHAT and FQNNGV. CDR3 length: 15 amino acids. Drawing the rest from reference TRBV11-2 and TRBJ2-5, the complete variable domain is EAGVAQSPRYKIIEKRQSVAFWCNPISGHATLYWYQQILGQGPKLLIQFQNNGVVDDSQLPKDRFSAERLKGVDSTLKIQPAKLEDSAVYLCASSLGQGARETQYFGPGTRLLVL.

This clone was found a few times. This chain uses TRBV10-3 with TRBJ1-5; possible D gene TRBD1, 5 bases. Germline assignment: CDR1 ENHRY and CDR2 SYGVKD. Between the trimmed V and J ends, which lost 2 bases and 1 base, there was a span of 21 bases. CDR3 length: 19 amino acids. CDR3 sequence (DNA): TGTGCCATCAGTGAGACCCCCGGGACCGGAAGGGCGAGCAATCAGCCCCAGCATTTT. This translates into CAISETPGTGRASNQPQHF.

This clone appeared a single time. The rearrangement joins TRBV6-1 to TRBJ1-4; 7 bases map to TRBD1. The germline CDR1 and CDR2 sequences are MNHNS and SASEGT. The ends lost 7 bases at V and 0 bases at J; junction bases unmatched: 5. CDR3 size: 15 residues. The CDR3 DNA sequence: TGTGCCAGCAAGCAGGGGGGCCCAACTAATGAAAAACTGTTTTTT. Its protein is CASKQGGPTNEKLFF.

This CDR3 reads CATSNQIDNNEQFF. CDR3 in DNA: TGTGCCACCAGCAACCAAATTGACAACAATGAGCAGTTCTTC. The rearrangement joins TRBV15 to TRBJ2-1; no definite D call. The germline V gene has CDR1 LNHNV and CDR2 YYDKDF (reference sequence). The CDR3 extends over 14 amino acids. Trimming removed 4 bases at V and 5 bases at J, with 12 bases between.

This clone was picked up one time. The germline gene is not matched at one end of the junction; a read error may be the cause. The chain joins TRBV6-1 to TRBJ2-7; unclear D gene. The CDR3 has 12 residues. Looked up from germline, CDR1 is MNHNS and CDR2 is SASEGT. DNA for the CDR3: TGTGCCAGCAGTGAAGACATGGCTCGGCTTTTATTC. Translating gives CASSEDMARLLF.

The chain recombines TRBV5-4 with TRBJ2-2; D possibly corresponds to TRBD2 (7 bases). The germline CDR1 and CDR2 sequences are SGHNT and YYREEE (reference sequence). The V end was cut by 1 base, the J end by 7 bases, with 17 bases between. There are 16 residues in the CDR3. The CDR3 nucleotides are TGTGCCAGCAGCTTGTTGGCGGGGGCCGGGGACGGGGAGCTGTTTTTT. It specifies CASSLLAGAGDGELFF.

V is TRBV25-1 and J is TRBJ1-1; TRBD1 might be the D (5 bases). Per the germline V gene, CDR1 is MGHDK and CDR2 is SYGVNS. The CDR3 contains 12 residues. V was trimmed by 5 bases and J by 11 bases, leaving 15 bases between them. As DNA, the CDR3 is TGTGCCAGCAGTCCAGGGCACGAAGTTGCTTTCTTT. Translation gives CASSPGHEVAFF.

There are a few counts of this clone. V gene TRBV10-3 combines with J gene TRBJ2-3, with 8 bases lining up with TRBD1. Germline loops: CDR1 ENHRY, CDR2 SYGVKD. J gave up 5 bases and V 0 bases, and 4 bases lay outside the gene matches. The CDR3 loop spans 15 amino acids. The CDR3 DNA follows: TGTGCCATCAGTGAGTCCCGGACAGGGTTAGATACGCAGTATTTT. This sequence encodes CAISESRTGLDTQYF.

The rearrangement uses TRBV5-1 and TRBJ2-7; D is unresolved. The germline V gene has CDR1 SGHRS and CDR2 YFSETQ. The CDR3 is made up of 15 amino acids. The V and J ends lost 0 bases and 2 bases respectively, with 12 bases between them. CDR3 loop: CASSLEIQSPYEQYF. CDR3 bases: TGCGCCAGCAGCTTGGAGATCCAGTCCCCCTACGAGCAGTACTTC. Full variable domain (rest looked up from reference TRBV5-1 and TRBJ2-7): KAGVTQTPRYLIKTRGQQVTLSCSPISGHRSVSWYQQTPGQGLQFLFEYFSETQRNKGNFPGRFSGRQFSNSRSEMNVSTLELGDSALYLCASSLEIQSPYEQYFGPGTRLTVT.